One sample yielded the 31 T cell receptor beta chains listed below, sequenced in a study of blood T cell repertoires in COVID-19 (dated by TCRdb to 2020 to 2021). Library creation used the immunoSEQ multiplex PCR assay. Drawn from immuneACCESS, this table holds only the in-frame rearrangements with V and J called that TCRdb kept. Clones are partly lost; checked studies trace under half to an unresolved V gene and leave the rest unexplained. This sample is represented by approximately 200,000 clones; 65% to 85% of them were singletons. The ten largest clonotypes hold about 10% of the sample. The sequencing input was peripheral blood. The receptors come from a woman of 80 years or more with acute or convalescent COVID-19.

V is TRBV14 and J is TRBJ1-1; no clear D gene. Trimming took 4 bases from V and 3 from J, leaving 18 bases between them. Germline V gene data show CDR1 as SGHDN and CDR2 as FVKESK. The length of the CDR3 is 16 residues. Here the CDR3 reads CASSPREGLEDTEAFF. The CDR3 nucleotides are TGTGCCAGCAGCCCTCGCGAGGGATTGGAGGACACTGAAGCTTTCTTT.

CDR3 loop: CASRVAEVQYF. Written as DNA, the CDR3 is TGTGCCAGCAGGGTAGCGGAAGTACAGTACTTC. The chain combines TRBV6-5 with TRBJ2-7, with a possible D match to TRBD2 (6 bases). In germline, CDR1 is MNHEY, CDR2 SVGAGI. Trimming removed 6 bases from V and 10 bases from J, with 13 bases in between. This CDR3 is 11 amino acids long.

About this clone: Compared with germline, one end of the junction differs, possibly owing to a read error. The rearrangement joins TRBV7-7 to TRBJ2-5; TRBD2 matches at 11 bases. This CDR3 is 14 amino acids long. The germline CDR1 and CDR2 sequences are SSHAT and FNYEAQ (reference sequence). In nucleotides, the CDR3 is TGTGCTAGCAGTCGTAGCGGGGGGGAAGAGACCCAGTACTTC. Translating gives CASSRSGGEETQYF.

The gene calls are TRBV19 and TRBJ1-1; 9 positions match TRBD1. J gave up 1 base and V 10 bases, and 10 bases lay outside the gene matches. This CDR3 has 15 amino acids. Germline CDR1 and CDR2: LNHDA and SQIVND (reference sequence). CDR3 protein: CATHRGRTSNTEAFF. CDR3 in DNA: TGTGCCACCCACAGGGGGCGTACCTCGAACACTGAAGCTTTCTTT.

The chain links TRBV5-6 to TRBJ2-7; 10 bases line up with TRBD1. V lost 0 bases to trimming and J lost 6 bases; unmatched junction nucleotides: 6. Germline V gene sequence: CDR1 SGHDT, CDR2 YYEEEE. This CDR3 has 15 residues. As DNA, the CDR3 is TGTGCCAGCAGCTTGGTTAGGGACAGGGGCGTCGAGCAGTACTTC. This codes for CASSLVRDRGVEQYF.

The chain links TRBV4-3 to TRBJ2-3, with D possibly being TRBD2 (6 bases). The CDR3 consists of 16 residues. Germline CDR1 is LGHNA and CDR2 is YSLEER. The germline V and J ends were trimmed by 3 bases and 0 bases, with 13 bases remaining between them. The chain's CDR3 is CASSQEGGTSTDTQYF. The CDR3 DNA is TGCGCCAGCAGCCAGGAAGGCGGGACTAGCACAGATACGCAGTATTTT.

The genes are TRBV4-2 and TRBJ1-6, with 8 bases matching TRBD1. The germline V gene encodes CDR1 LGHNA and CDR2 YNFKEQ. Losses at the gene ends were 5 bases for V and 8 bases for J; bases not matched to a gene: 8. This CDR3 has 15 residues. For the CDR3, the DNA is TGTGCCAGCAGCATCCAGACAGGGGCGGATTCACCCCTCCACTTT. Translated: CASSIQTGADSPLHF.

In this sample, this clone turned up a few times. V gene TRBV5-1 combines with J gene TRBJ2-1, with TRBD2 as a possible D gene (6 bases). The germline V gene has CDR1 SGHRS and CDR2 YFSETQ. This CDR3 is 16 amino acids long. V lost 2 bases and J lost 6, with 18 bases in between. The CDR3: CASSLFSGIRANEQFF. The CDR3 DNA follows: TGCGCCAGCAGCTTATTTAGCGGTATCCGGGCCAATGAGCAGTTCTTC.

The chain is built from TRBV9 and TRBJ1-1; a weak D match, TRBD1 (6 bases). There are 16 residues in the CDR3. The germline V and J ends were trimmed by 0 bases and 1 base, with 13 bases remaining between them. Germline V gene lookup returns CDR1 SGDLS and CDR2 YYNGEE. The CDR3 here is CASSVAPSGANTEAFF. Here the CDR3 DNA reads TGTGCCAGCAGCGTAGCACCTTCAGGGGCGAACACTGAAGCTTTCTTT.

This clone was seen only a few times. The chain recombines TRBV10-3 with TRBJ2-7, with 8 positions matching TRBD2. CDR3 size: 15 residues. V shed 7 bases and J 1 base; nucleotides not matched to a gene: 9. Germline CDR1 reads ENHRY; CDR2 reads SYGVKD. For the CDR3, the DNA is TGTGCCATCACTGATTCGGGAGGGAAGTCCTACGAGCAGTACTTC. It yields the protein CAITDSGGKSYEQYF.

The rearrangement joins TRBV6-5 to TRBJ1-1, with 9 positions matching TRBD1. J was trimmed by 1 base and V by 4 bases; bases with no gene match: 1. Germline V gives CDR1 MNHEY, CDR2 SVGAGI. The CDR3 extends over 14 amino acids. CDR3 nucleotides: TGTGCCAGCAGTTCGGACAGGGGGAACACTGAAGCTTTCTTT. Encoded protein: CASSSDRGNTEAFF.

The V call is TRBV29-1, the J call TRBJ1-1; D is unclear. V was pared by 3 bases and J by 6 bases, with 11 bases between. There are 12 residues in the CDR3. CDR1 and CDR2 from the germline V gene are SQVTM and ANQGSEA. The chain's CDR3 is CSVDPGFAEAFF. The DNA of the CDR3 is TGCAGCGTTGATCCGGGTTTCGCTGAAGCTTTCTTT.

The V gene is TRBV21-1, the J gene TRBJ1-3; no check of the table's D call, TRBD1, against the DNA was made. TRBV21-1 is a recognized pseudogene. CDR3 length: 14 residues. The CDR3 reads CASGGQPSGNTIYF. As DNA, the CDR3 is TGTGCCAGCGGGGGACAGCCGTCTGGAAACACCATATATTTT.

This chain links TRBV6-6 with TRBJ2-4, with TRBD2 matching over 11 bases. The CDR3 is 16 amino acids. Germline V gene data show CDR1 as MNHNY and CDR2 as SVGAGI (reference sequence). Trimming took 7 bases from V and 2 from J; bases not matched to a gene: 7. CDR3 in amino acids: CASNPLAGVPKNIQYF. CDR3 nucleotide sequence: TGTGCCAGCAACCCACTAGCGGGAGTTCCCAAAAACATTCAGTACTTC.

The J gene is TRBJ2-7, the V gene TRBV7-9, with 11 bases lining up with TRBD2. The CDR3 runs 17 residues. V shed 5 bases and J 7 bases; nucleotides not matched to a gene: 16. Germline CDR1 SEHNR, CDR2 FQNEAQ (reference sequence). DNA of the CDR3: TGTGCCAGCAGCCCCCGTCCGGGTAGCGGGAGGGCGGAGGAGCAGTACTTC. The encoded protein is CASSPRPGSGRAEEQYF.

Concerning this clone itself: Additional DNA sequences in this sample encode the identical CDR3. The gene calls are TRBV7-3 and TRBJ2-3, with 13 bases that match TRBD2. CDR1 and CDR2 (germline): SGHTA, FQGTGA. The CDR3 contains 16 residues. Losses at the gene ends were 4 bases for V and 1 base for J; bases not matched to a gene: 2. The CDR3 region is CASSSGLAGGTDTQYF. CDR3 nucleotide sequence: TGTGCCAGCAGCTCCGGACTAGCGGGGGGCACAGATACGCAGTATTTT.

This clone was picked up a small number of times. The chain couples TRBV11-3 to TRBJ2-7; D is perhaps TRBD1 (5 bases). Germline V gives CDR1 SGHNT, CDR2 YENEEA. With 1 base removed from V and 6 bases from J, the gap between germline ends came to 10 bases. The CDR3 consists of 13 residues. CDR3 residues: CASSLARVGEQYF. The CDR3, as DNA: TGTGCCAGCAGCTTAGCCAGGGTTGGCGAGCAGTACTTC.

The V gene is TRBV18, the J gene TRBJ2-5; TRBD2 aligns across 8 bases. Trimming at V came to 5 bases and at J to 3 bases, leaving 8 bases not matched to a gene. The CDR3 consists of 15 residues. Germline CDR1 KGHSH, CDR2 LQKENI. The CDR3 DNA is TGTGCCAGCTCAAGTGCGGGGGGAACCAAAGAGACCCAGTACTTC. The encoded protein is CASSSAGGTKETQYF.

This clone came up a few times. The chain employs TRBV5-1 and TRBJ2-5; TRBD2 aligns across 16 bases. CDR1 and CDR2 from the germline V gene are SGHRS and YFSETQ. Trimming at V came to 4 bases and at J to 3 bases, leaving 9 bases not matched to a gene. There are 18 residues in the CDR3. As DNA, the CDR3 is TGCGCCAGCAGCGCCTCCGGGACTAGCGGGGGGGCCGAAGAGACCCAGTACTTC. Translating gives CASSASGTSGGAEETQYF. Looking up the rest from reference TRBV5-1 and TRBJ2-5 gives the full variable domain: KAGVTQTPRYLIKTRGQQVTLSCSPISGHRSVSWYQQTPGQGLQFLFEYFSETQRNKGNFPGRFSGRQFSNSRSEMNVSTLELGDSALYLCASSASGTSGGAEETQYFGPGTRLLVL.

The chain carries TRBV27 and TRBJ2-7; TRBD1 matches at 9 bases. This CDR3 region has 13 residues. The V segment lost 6 bases and the J segment 2 bases; nucleotides outside the gene matches: 2. Germline CDR1 is MNHEY and CDR2 is SMNVEV (reference sequence). The CDR3 coding sequence is TGTGCCAGCAGGGGACAGGGTCCCTACGAGCAGTACTTC. Translating gives CASRGQGPYEQYF.

The V gene is TRBV19, the J gene TRBJ1-1, with D possibly being TRBD1 (6 bases). Germline assignment: CDR1 LNHDA and CDR2 SQIVND (reference sequence). The V gene lost 7 bases and the J gene lost 1 base, with 10 bases spanning the gap. This CDR3 is 13 amino acids long. CDR3 sequence (DNA): TGTGCCAGTAACGAGGGGGAGAACACTGAAGCTTTCTTT. This codes for CASNEGENTEAFF.

This chain connects TRBV5-1 to TRBJ1-2; tentative D call: TRBD1 (6 bases). V was trimmed by 4 bases and J by 6 bases, leaving 13 bases between them. Germline V gene lookup returns CDR1 SGHRS and CDR2 YFSETQ. The CDR3 runs to 13 residues. The CDR3 nucleotides read TGCGCCAGCAGCCTGGACAAGGGGGATGGCTACACCTTC. As protein: CASSLDKGDGYTF. The complete variable domain, with remaining parts taken from reference TRBV5-1 and TRBJ1-2, reads KAGVTQTPRYLIKTRGQQVTLSCSPISGHRSVSWYQQTPGQGLQFLFEYFSETQRNKGNFPGRFSGRQFSNSRSEMNVSTLELGDSALYLCASSLDKGDGYTFGSGTRLTVV.

A word on this clone: The junction shows a germline mismatch at one end, possibly a read error. The chain combines TRBV7-7 with TRBJ2-2; tentatively, D is TRBD1 (6 bases). This CDR3 has 18 residues. Germline CDR1 reads SSHAT; CDR2 reads FNYEAQ (reference sequence). CDR3 sequence: CASSFPGQQHTTTGELFF. CDR3 DNA: TGTGCTAGCAGCTTCCCAGGACAGCAACATACTACCACCGGGGAGCTGTTTTTT. Full variable domain (missing parts from reference TRBV7-7 and TRBJ2-2): GAGVSQSPRYKVTKRGQDVTLRCDPISSHATLYWYQQALGQGPEFLTYFNYEAQPDKSGLPSDRFSAERPEGSISTLTIQRTEQRDSAMYRCASSFPGQQHTTTGELFFGEGSRLTVL.

The V and J genes are TRBV19 and TRBJ2-2; tentative D call: TRBD1 (5 bases). Per the germline V gene, CDR1 is LNHDA and CDR2 is SQIVND (reference sequence). The CDR3 spans 15 residues. The V end lost 5 bases, the J end lost 5 bases, and 15 bases lay between the germline ends. CDR3 region: CASSSLTGLTGELFF. The CDR3 bases are TGTGCCAGTAGTTCATTAACAGGTTTAACCGGGGAGCTGTTTTTT.

The sample holds a few counts of this clone. The chain uses TRBV27 and TRBJ1-2; TRBD1 is a possible D gene (6 bases). The germline V gene encodes CDR1 MNHEY and CDR2 SMNVEV (reference sequence). There are 16 residues in the CDR3. Trimming left V 4 bases short and J 4 bases short, with 19 bases between. CDR3 protein: CASSSTPGGAVYGYTF. CDR3 DNA: TGTGCCAGCAGTTCTACGCCTGGGGGGGCAGTCTATGGCTACACCTTC.

The V and J genes are TRBV11-2 and TRBJ1-6; D is unresolved. Trimming took 5 bases from V and 8 from J, leaving 16 bases between them. Germline-derived CDR1 and CDR2 are SGHAT and FQNNGV. The CDR3 consists of 15 residues. CDR3 sequence reads: CASSQVAGFDSPLHF. CDR3 sequence (DNA): TGTGCCAGCAGCCAAGTCGCGGGTTTTGATTCACCCCTCCACTTT.

The V gene is TRBV30, the J gene TRBJ2-7, with D maybe TRBD2 (6 bases). Trimming took 3 bases from V and 0 from J, leaving 15 bases between them. CDR1 and CDR2 from the germline V gene are GTSNPN and SVGIG (reference sequence). This CDR3 region has 15 residues. CDR3 in DNA: TGTGCCTGGAGCTTCTACCGGGACTCCTCCTACGAGCAGTACTTC. The encoded protein is CAWSFYRDSSYEQYF.

The chain has TRBV27 and TRBJ1-5, with D possibly being TRBD1 (6 bases). V dropped 10 bases and J dropped 0 bases, with 16 bases sitting between them. The CDR3 totals 15 residues. Germline CDR1 reads MNHEY; CDR2 reads SMNVEV (reference sequence). The CDR3 is CATRLQGISNQPQHF. In DNA form, the CDR3 reads TGTGCCACGAGGCTCCAGGGGATTAGCAATCAGCCCCAGCATTTT.

V and J are TRBV19 and TRBJ1-5; TRBD1 might be the D (6 bases). V lost 7 bases and J lost 0, with 13 bases in between. The germline V gene has CDR1 LNHDA and CDR2 SQIVND (reference sequence). The CDR3 is 15 amino acids. This CDR3 reads CASKREQGSNQPQHF. Here the CDR3 DNA reads TGTGCCAGTAAAAGGGAACAGGGTAGCAATCAGCCCCAGCATTTT.

The V call is TRBV28, the J call TRBJ1-2; 8 bases map to TRBD1. CDR1 and CDR2 (germline): MDHEN, SYDVKM. This CDR3 spans 17 amino acids. The J segment lost 9 bases and the V segment lost 1 base, leaving 16 bases of the junction unmatched. In DNA, the CDR3 is TGTGCCAGCAGTTTATTCTCGACCGGACAGGGAGTTTCAAGCTACACCTTC. It yields the protein CASSLFSTGQGVSSYTF.

The chain recombines TRBV6-5 with TRBJ2-4; TRBD1 aligns across 9 bases. V was pared by 2 bases and J by 10 bases, with 9 bases of the junction left unmatched. The CDR3 is 15 amino acids. The germline CDR1 and CDR2 sequences are MNHEY and SVGAGI. In DNA, the CDR3 is TGTGCCAGCAGTTACAATTTGGGACAGGGAGGTATTCAGTACTTC. Protein: CASSYNLGQGGIQYF.